The clone carrying this TCR beta chain was detected many times. What it binds is unknown. Amplified material comprised TCR beta CDR3 regions derived from RNA transcripts. Following a first-round RT-PCR that used HTBI primers, a second-round multiplex PCR was carried out. TCRdb re-derived calls from the multiplex PCR reads in MiXCR, one entry per CDR3 protein. The sample includes approximately 150,000 distinct CDR3 sequences, 30% to 45% seen only once; the top ten take roughly 8.9%. The CDR3 length is 15 residues. Germline CDR1 DFQATT, CDR2 SNEGSKA (reference sequence). V was shortened by 6 bases and J by 1 base, with 18 bases between the two germline ends. This record comes from a study of Graves' ophthalmopathy and Graves' hyperthyroidism. Study conclusions and caveats: Built on 13 signatures, a model told ophthalmopathy apart from stable hyperthyroidism with approximately 88% sensitivity and approximately 81% specificity. Detected in blood as well were most expanded thyroid clonotypes with frequency above 0.001.

This TCR derives from a man between 25 and 39 years old with Graves' ophthalmopathy. V gene TRBV20-1 combines with J gene TRBJ2-5; D ambiguous. The sample taken for sequencing was peripheral blood. CDR3 bases: TGCAGTGCAGGACCAAACAACCAATTCCAAGAGACCCAGTACTTC. As protein: CSAGPNNQFQETQYF.